The present T cell receptor beta chain was sequenced within a study of blood T cell repertoires in COVID-19. Across the whole study: In each case, the material was cDNA or gDNA derived from T cells, B-cell-depleted T cells, or PBMCs.

The sample holds a few counts of this clone. Only in-frame clones appear in the TCRdb table, and some are missing; sequencing was by immunoSEQ multiplex PCR. The repertoire consists of tens of thousands of clones, with 80% to 90% occurring once and the leading ten covering 5% to 6.5%. Germline CDR1 reads MNHEY; CDR2 reads SVGEGT. The CDR3 spans 15 residues. V lost 2 bases and J lost 5; bases outside the gene matches: 5. The V and J genes are TRBV6-2 or TRBV6-3 and TRBJ2-7; the match to TRBD2 covers 11 bases. The sequenced sample consisted of peripheral blood. The sequence was collected from a man in his forties or fifties with active COVID-19. The CDR3 loop is CASSYVAGGTDEQYF. CDR3 bases: TGTGCCAGCAGTTACGTAGCGGGAGGGACAGACGAGCAGTACTTC.